The rows below give T cell receptor beta chains drawn from one sample of a study of technical replicates of blood from several donors. Method: immunoSEQ multiplex PCR; TCRdb's copy keeps in-frame clones and lacks some. The table has fewer than 70,000 clones, 94% seen once. Specimen: T cells isolated from PBMCs. These receptors all come from a human donor in good health. The CDR3 runs from the conserved cysteine through the conserved F or W. The D gene is left open where the match is weak. Clone size is stated in some rows and not others, as once, few, many or a class when expanded.

>-|TRBJ2-5|-|TRBV6-5
CASSTRGVLSETQYF
>TRBD2|TRBJ2-7|-|TRBV7-6
CASSPGGGRSGIEQYF
>TRBD2|TRBJ2-3|-|TRBV18
CASSQNPGLAGVADTQYF
>-|TRBJ2-7|-|TRBV11-3
CASSLDGGGTRGYEQYF
>-|TRBJ2-7|-|TRBV6-6
CASSYSQGTSPYEQYF
>-|TRBJ1-4|-|TRBV6-5
CASSPTVTNEKLFF
>-|TRBJ2-2|-|TRBV6-5
CASKYGGNTGELFF
>-|TRBJ2-1|-|TRBV5-4
CASSPGRPDSDEQFF
>TRBD2|TRBJ2-5|-|TRBV5-1
CASSSAWTSGDETQYF
>-|TRBJ2-1|-|TRBV5-1
CASSLGVGGEQFF
>-|TRBJ1-4|-|TRBV13
CASSPRVATNEKLFF
>TRBD1|TRBJ1-4|-|TRBV5-6
CASSLFYGTGDEKLFF
>-|TRBJ1-1|-|TRBV6-5
CASSYGAVGNTEAFF
>-|TRBJ1-5|-|TRBV10-3
CAISTGTGPGYNQPQHF
>TRBD2|TRBJ2-1|-|TRBV6-5
CATLAGESYNEQFF
>TRBD1|TRBJ2-7|-|TRBV18
CASSPVQGAGEQYF
>-|TRBJ2-1|-|TRBV13
CASSSGYTGNEQFF
>TRBD2|TRBJ2-1|-|TRBV7-9
CASSAGLASSYNEQFF
>-|TRBJ1-1|-|TRBV5-1
CASRTATMNTEAFF
>TRBD2|TRBJ2-3|-|TRBV7-3
CASSWGGLAGDTQYF
>-|TRBJ1-2|-|TRBV11-3
CASSLARRSEASYGYTF
>-|TRBJ2-7|-|TRBV28
CASRPRQSYEQYF
>TRBD1|TRBJ2-2|-|TRBV12-5
CASGLVRTGGSHVGELFF
>-|TRBJ2-7|-|TRBV5-1
CASSLAAGWGYEQYF
>TRBD1|TRBJ1-1|-|TRBV10-3
CAISESRTGLIIMNTEAFF
>TRBD1|TRBJ1-5|once|TRBV7-9
CASSLAKTLWDSRSTQHF
>-|TRBJ2-5|-|TRBV7-9
CASSLANSKETQYF
>TRBD2|TRBJ2-1|-|TRBV7-3
CASSSLAGGLSEQFF
>TRBD1|TRBJ2-7|-|TRBV11-1
CASGRTGSYEQYF
>-|TRBJ2-7|-|TRBV29-1
CSVSDSSASYEQYF